This T cell receptor beta chain originates from a study of blood T cell repertoires in COVID-19. This study enrolled people aged roughly 18 to 90 from around 26 US geographic areas. Participants reported their clinical history, and cohort assignment relied on those reports. In the original processing: How many nucleated cells were present was estimated from reference gene primer amplification. Sequencing was performed with immunoSEQ multiplex PCR; in TCRdb, only in-frame clones are kept and a portion is missing. Clone size and the V and J calls come from that table; the DNA yielded D and trimming. The table shows roughly 330,000 clones, with 70% to 90% occurring only once. Sequenced: PBMCs or T cells enriched from blood (not recorded which). The clonotype originates from a woman in her 30s who had recovered from COVID-19.

CDR3 DNA sequence: TGTGCCAGCTCACCAGAGATAACAGATCCAGAGACCCAGTACTTC. Translation: CASSPEITDPETQYF. The chain joins TRBV18 to TRBJ2-5, with D unclear. Trimming left V 2 bases short and J 4 bases short, with 14 bases between. The CDR3 extends over 15 amino acids. Germline V CDR1 and CDR2: KGHSH, LQKENI.